The 22 T cell receptor beta chains given below trace back to one sample, sequenced in a study of blood T cell repertoires in COVID-19. Clones were read by immunoSEQ multiplex PCR, and TCRdb kept only the in-frame ones, dropping some. The table lists 90,000 to 95,000 clones, 85% to 90% of them singletons. Material: peripheral blood. These receptors came from a woman of 80 years or more with active COVID-19.

The V and J genes are TRBV28 and TRBJ2-2, with TRBD2 identical over 9 bases. After removal of 6 bases from V and 6 bases from J, the junction contained 11 bases not matched to a gene. Germline assignment: CDR1 MDHEN and CDR2 SYDVKM. The CDR3 has 16 amino acids. The CDR3 loop is CASSKTSGLWSGELFF. CDR3 in DNA: TGTGCCAGCAGCAAGACTAGCGGCCTCTGGTCCGGGGAGCTGTTTTTT.

This clone was seen more than once but under ten times. J is TRBJ1-3 and V is TRBV7-8, with D uncertain. The V and J ends lost 3 bases and 2 bases respectively, with 5 bases between them. Germline V CDR1 and CDR2: SGHVS, FQNEAQ. The CDR3 spans 13 residues. The CDR3 protein is CASSFPAGNTIYF. The CDR3 DNA is TGTGCCAGCAGCTTTCCAGCTGGAAACACCATATATTTT. The whole variable domain, filled in from reference TRBV7-8 and TRBJ1-3, reads GAGVSQSPRYKVAKRGQDVALRCDPISGHVSLFWYQQALGQGPEFLTYFQNEAQLDKSGLPSDRFFAERPEGSVSTLKIQRTQQEDSAVYLCASSFPAGNTIYFGEGSWLTVV.

The chain links TRBV11-2 to TRBJ2-1; TRBD2 agrees at 11 bases. J was trimmed by 7 bases and V by 11 bases; bases with no gene match: 10. This CDR3 contains 14 residues. CDR1 SGHAT and CDR2 FQNNGV come from the germline V gene. CDR3 sequence (DNA): TGTGCCTCCGGGACTAGCGGATCCCGGAATGAGCAGTTCTTC. The encoded protein is CASGTSGSRNEQFF.

The chain joins TRBV7-9 to TRBJ2-7, with 10 positions matching TRBD2. The V gene end was trimmed by 1 base and the J gene end by 7 bases; junction bases not matched to a gene: 10. Germline CDR1 is SEHNR and CDR2 is FQNEAQ (reference sequence). The CDR3 loop spans 16 amino acids. The CDR3 protein is CASSLDSTSGAPEQYF. CDR3 DNA: TGTGCCAGCAGCTTAGATAGTACTAGCGGGGCCCCTGAGCAGTACTTC.

The chain carries TRBV20-1 and TRBJ2-7, with D maybe TRBD1 (5 bases). This CDR3 spans 11 amino acids. The germline V gene encodes CDR1 DFQATT and CDR2 SNEGSKA (reference sequence). With 4 bases removed from V and 8 bases from J, the gap between germline ends came to 12 bases. This chain's CDR3 is CSAITGLQQYF. The CDR3 nucleotides read TGCAGTGCTATAACAGGTCTTCAGCAGTACTTC.

This chain joins TRBV27 and TRBJ2-5, with 7 bases lining up with TRBD1. V shed 4 bases and J 5 bases; nucleotides not matched to a gene: 16. This CDR3 region has 17 residues. Per germline, CDR1 MNHEY and CDR2 SMNVEV (reference sequence). Here the CDR3 reads CASSSVGTANTKETQYF. The CDR3 DNA follows: TGTGCCAGCAGTTCAGTAGGGACAGCAAACACTAAGGAGACCCAGTACTTC.

This chain joins TRBV12-3 or TRBV12-4 and TRBJ1-3; D not certain. This CDR3 has 12 residues. Trimming pared 7 bases from V and 3 bases from J, leaving 7 bases between. The CDR3 DNA sequence: TGTGCCAGCACCTCACATGGAAACACCATATATTTT. This translates into CASTSHGNTIYF.

The CDR3 protein is CASSPAGDSYEQYF. As DNA, the CDR3 is TGTGCCAGCAGTCCCGCGGGAGATTCCTACGAGCAGTACTTC. The genes are TRBV28 and TRBJ2-7, with 7 nucleotides matching TRBD2. Germline CDR1 reads MDHEN; CDR2 reads SYDVKM. The CDR3 spans 14 residues. Trimming cost V 5 bases and J 1 base; bases outside gene matches: 5.

V is TRBV7-2 and J is TRBJ2-2, with D possibly being TRBD2 (5 bases). In germline, CDR1 is SGHTA, CDR2 FQGNSA. V lost 2 bases and J 7 bases, leaving 20 bases between the germline ends. The CDR3 totals 17 residues. The CDR3 spells CASSLRPRPGRGGELFF. The CDR3 DNA reads TGTGCCAGCAGCTTACGCCCCAGGCCGGGAAGAGGCGGGGAGCTGTTTTTT. Combining the CDR3 with reference TRBV7-2 and TRBJ2-2 gives the whole variable domain GAGVSQSPSNKVTEKGKDVELRCDPISGHTALYWYRQSLGQGLEFLIYFQGNSAPDKSGLPSDRFSAERTGGSVSTLTIQRTQQEDSAVYLCASSLRPRPGRGGELFFGEGSRLTVL.

The genes are TRBV6-4 and TRBJ2-1; 15 bases line up with TRBD2. Germline values: CDR1 MRHNA, CDR2 SNTAGT. With 8 bases clipped from V and 5 bases from J, the junction kept 1 base outside the gene matches. This CDR3 is built from 14 residues. DNA of the CDR3: TGTGCCAGCCGGACTAGCGGGAGGGACAATGAGCAGTTCTTC. It yields the protein CASRTSGRDNEQFF.

This chain uses TRBV7-2 with TRBJ2-5, with TRBD2 matching over 12 bases. V trimming: 5 bases; J trimming: 5 bases; junction bases outside the gene matches: 9. The CDR3 is made up of 16 amino acids. Per the germline V gene, CDR1 is SGHTA and CDR2 is FQGNSA. In DNA form, the CDR3 reads TGTGCCAGCAGCCACGCTAGCGGGAGGGCCGAGGAGACCCAGTACTTC. This sequence encodes CASSHASGRAEETQYF.

V usage is TRBV11-1 and J usage is TRBJ2-7; D gene unclear. The germline V gene has CDR1 SGHAT and CDR2 FQDESV (reference sequence). Trimming cost V 3 bases and J 3 bases, with 9 bases left between them. This CDR3 spans 13 amino acids. The CDR3 DNA reads TGTGCCAGCAGCTTGCGAGTCTACTACGAGCAGTACTTC. This codes for CASSLRVYYEQYF.

V gene TRBV5-4 combines with J gene TRBJ2-7; 9 bases align to TRBD2. The germline CDR1 and CDR2 sequences are SGHNT and YYREEE (reference sequence). CDR3 size: 15 residues. J was trimmed by 5 bases and V by 9 bases; bases with no gene match: 15. The CDR3 is CATRAPAGGPHEQYF. The CDR3 DNA reads TGTGCCACCAGAGCACCGGCGGGAGGGCCCCACGAGCAGTACTTC.

V and J are TRBV27 and TRBJ2-7; TRBD2 agrees at 13 bases. The CDR3 is made up of 15 amino acids. Germline loops: CDR1 MNHEY, CDR2 SMNVEV (reference sequence). V lost 7 bases to trimming and J lost 3 bases; unmatched junction nucleotides: 6. This CDR3 reads CASTHRLAGGYEQYF. The CDR3 nucleotides are TGTGCCAGCACCCACCGACTAGCGGGAGGCTACGAGCAGTACTTC.

The chain carries TRBV3-1 (or the pseudogene TRBV3-2) and TRBJ1-6; the match to TRBD1 covers 10 bases. CDR3 length: 17 residues. The J segment lost 10 bases and the V segment lost 6 bases, leaving 15 bases of the junction unmatched. Germline V lookup: CDR1 LGHDT, CDR2 YNNKEL (reference sequence). CDR3 nucleotide sequence: TGTGCCAGCAGGCCCAGAGGCGACAGGGGGCCAGGATCACCCCTCCACTTT. Translating it yields CASRPRGDRGPGSPLHF.

The V and J genes are TRBV5-6 and TRBJ2-7; D might be TRBD1 (6 bases). From germline, CDR1 is SGHDT and CDR2 YYEEEE. V shed 4 bases and J shed 5 bases, with 16 bases lying between them. CDR3 size: 14 residues. The CDR3 here is CASSEKGQFHEQYF. In DNA, the CDR3 is TGTGCCAGCAGCGAAAAAGGACAGTTCCACGAGCAGTACTTC. Drawing the rest from reference TRBV5-6 and TRBJ2-7, the complete variable domain is DAGVTQSPTHLIKTRGQQVTLRCSPKSGHDTVSWYQQALGQGPQFIFQYYEEEERQRGNFPDRFSGHQFPNYSSELNVNALLLGDSALYLCASSEKGQFHEQYFGPGTRLTVT.

The rearrangement uses TRBV9 and TRBJ2-7; TRBD2 matches 12 bases. Germline V gene sequence: CDR1 SGDLS, CDR2 YYNGEE. This CDR3 contains 14 residues. V shed 3 bases and J 7 bases; nucleotides not matched to a gene: 5. This chain's CDR3 is CASSAPGTSGEQYF. The CDR3 nucleotides are TGTGCCAGCAGCGCCCCCGGGACTAGCGGGGAGCAGTACTTC.

This clone has only a few counts. The chain uses TRBV6-5 and TRBJ2-7; TRBD2 might be the D (6 bases). Germline-derived CDR1 and CDR2 are MNHEY and SVGAGI. The CDR3 extends over 14 amino acids. V was shortened by 7 bases and J by 2 bases, with 15 bases between the two germline ends. CDR3 bases: TGTGCCAGCACCAAGGGCGCGGGGACCTACGAGCAGTACTTC. This translates into CASTKGAGTYEQYF.

The V and J genes are TRBV5-4 and TRBJ1-6; TRBD1 matches at 10 bases. CDR3 length equals 16 residues. The ends lost 0 bases at V and 7 bases at J; junction bases unmatched: 4. Germline CDR1 SGHNT, CDR2 YYREEE (reference sequence). The CDR3 bases are TGTGCCAGCAGCTTGGGACAGGGGGCGCAAAATTCACCCCTCCACTTT. Protein sequence: CASSLGQGAQNSPLHF.

This clone was seen just once. The rearrangement uses TRBV5-5 and TRBJ2-2, with 14 bases fitting TRBD2. J gave up 3 bases and V 4 bases, and 11 bases lay outside the gene matches. Germline V gives CDR1 SGHKS, CDR2 YYEKEE (reference sequence). CDR3 length: 19 amino acids. The CDR3 DNA reads as TGTGCCAGCAGCCCCGGGACTAGCGGGAGTAGCTGGGACACCGGGGAGCTGTTTTTT. This codes for CASSPGTSGSSWDTGELFF.

This chain uses TRBV6-5 with TRBJ1-2, with D perhaps TRBD1 (5 bases). This CDR3 is built from 13 residues. Germline CDR1 MNHEY, CDR2 SVGAGI. Deletions cut 6 bases from V and 1 base from J, with 9 bases between. CDR3 amino acids: CASRPDSNYGYTF. DNA of the CDR3: TGTGCCAGCAGACCTGACAGTAACTATGGCTACACCTTC.

V is TRBV5-1 and J is TRBJ1-2; TRBD1 matches at 7 bases. In germline, CDR1 is SGHRS, CDR2 YFSETQ. There are 14 residues in the CDR3. Germline trimming cut 1 base from V and 2 bases from J; bases unmatched to any gene: 2. The CDR3: CASSLTGDNYGYTF. In nucleotides, the CDR3 is TGCGCCAGCAGCTTGACAGGGGACAACTATGGCTACACCTTC.